This T cell receptor beta chain was sequenced for a study of human T cells and chemical hapten exposure. Overall study context: The study sensitized with 2% DPC on an approximately 2 cm by approximately 2 cm patch of upper inner arm skin.

TCRdb reanalysed the RACE reads using MiXCR and keeps one entry per CDR3 protein. The sample shows roughly 190,000 distinct CDR3 sequences, more than 20% of them seen only once. There are 10 residues in the CDR3. Germline V gene sequence: CDR1 DFQATT, CDR2 SNEGSKA (reference sequence). V lost 6 bases and J lost 5, with 8 bases in between. This clonotype was recorded a few times. Its antigen is still unknown. Notes on the study in general: PT1 expanded TCR counts and patch test score were linked, and their correlation was positive.

As to time point: patch test 1, 2 weeks after DPC sensitization. Treatment here: therapeutic diphenylcyclopropenone sensitization with weekly scalp DPC. Donation of samples came from alopecia patients who were 18 to 70 years old and suitable for DPC. The rearrangement joins TRBV20-1 to TRBJ2-7, with D unclear. The sample consisted of whole blood, taken in connection with sensitization to the hapten diphenylcyclopropenone (DPC). The sequence was collected from a woman between 50 and 59 years old with alopecia areata. Some clones in this sample may be carry-over from other donors' samples. The CDR3 protein is CSALYNEQYF. The CDR3 DNA follows: TGCAGTGCACTTTACAACGAGCAGTACTTC.